The 28 T cell receptor beta chains listed next were all sequenced from one sample in a study of cytomegalovirus exposure and HLA in healthy donors. Amplification used 60 Vbeta primers and 13 Jbeta primers. The method was immunoSEQ multiplex PCR; TCRdb's version includes in-frame clones alone and lacks a portion of them. The repertoire holds about 43,000 clones, around 56% seen once, with approximately 5.6% in the top ten. The sample consisted of PBMCs. The receptor source for this set is a man aged 60 to 75 in good health and CMV-seronegative.

This clone was counted only a few times. The J gene is TRBJ2-7, the V gene TRBV7-2, with TRBD2 matching over 10 bases. The CDR3 is 13 amino acids. Germline V gene lookup returns CDR1 SGHTA and CDR2 FQGNSA. The trim removed 5 bases at V and 4 bases at J, leaving 2 bases unmatched. CDR3 bases: TGTGCCAGCAGCCAAGCGGGAGGGTACGAGCAGTACTTC. Its protein is CASSQAGGYEQYF.

This clone appeared a few times. The chain has TRBV6-6 and TRBJ2-7; TRBD2 agrees at 7 bases. The CDR3 runs to 12 residues. V dropped 2 bases and J dropped 11; count of bases not matched to a gene: 6. Germline V lookup: CDR1 MNHNY, CDR2 SVGAGI (reference sequence). For the CDR3, the DNA is TGTGCCAGCAGTTACACTCTTGGGGGGGAGTACTTC. This codes for CASSYTLGGEYF.

The chain links TRBV30 to TRBJ1-2; D uncertain. Germline CDR1 GTSNPN, CDR2 SVGIG (reference sequence). This CDR3 has 13 amino acids. V gave up 3 bases and J gave up 4 bases, with 12 bases separating them. The DNA of the CDR3 is TGTGCCTGGAGCCTGGCTAGAGGCTATGGCTACACCTTC. It codes for CAWSLARGYGYTF.

The rearrangement links TRBV4-2 to TRBJ2-1; 10 bases align to TRBD2. The CDR3 is 15 amino acids. The ends lost 0 bases at V and 7 bases at J; junction bases unmatched: 3. Germline CDR1 LGHNA, CDR2 YNFKEQ. The CDR3 DNA reads as TGTGCCAGCAGCCAAGATCCACTAGCGGGAAATGAGCAGTTCTTC. It is translated as CASSQDPLAGNEQFF.

V usage is TRBV2 and J usage is TRBJ2-2, with TRBD1 identical over 7 bases. This CDR3 is built from 16 residues. Per germline, CDR1 SNHLY and CDR2 FYNNEI. V shed 6 bases, J shed 5 bases, and the junction held 12 bases outside the gene matches. The CDR3 loop reads CASRDGTAGRTGELFF. The CDR3 DNA reads as TGTGCCAGCAGGGACGGGACAGCCGGTAGGACCGGGGAGCTGTTTTTT.

CDR3 DNA: TGTGCCGGCTCACAAAGGGGGAACACTGAAGCTTTCTTT. This codes for CAGSQRGNTEAFF. The V gene is TRBV6-1, the J gene TRBJ1-1; D might be TRBD1 (5 bases). CDR1 is MNHNS and CDR2 is SASEGT in the germline V gene. This CDR3 contains 13 residues. V was clipped by 11 bases and J by 1 base, with 14 bases between them.

The chain uses TRBV5-3 and TRBJ2-3; the D gene is possibly TRBD1 (6 bases). TRBV5-3 is treated as an ORF (open reading frame) with a function not yet certain. This CDR3 region has 15 residues. Trimming stripped 7 bases from V and 4 bases from J, with 19 bases between. The CDR3 DNA sequence: TGTGCCAGAGGAATTAGGGGGAGACCCCCAGATACGCAGTATTTT. It translates to CARGIRGRPPDTQYF.

The rearrangement joins TRBV7-9 to TRBJ1-2; the match to TRBD1 covers 7 bases. V gave up 7 bases and J gave up 4 bases; unmatched junction bases: 12. This CDR3 has 15 residues. Germline assignment: CDR1 SEHNR and CDR2 FQNEAQ (reference sequence). Written as DNA, the CDR3 is TGTGCCAGCAATCTCCAAGGACAGGCATTCTATGGCTACACCTTC. Translation gives CASNLQGQAFYGYTF.

The chain combines TRBV7-8 with TRBJ2-3, with a possible D match to TRBD2 (5 bases). The germline V and J ends were trimmed by 5 bases and 3 bases, with 18 bases remaining between them. This CDR3 comprises 16 residues. Germline CDR1 is SGHVS and CDR2 is FQNEAQ. CDR3 nucleotide sequence: TGTGCCAGCAGCACGCCCCGCGGAGGTGAGACAGATACGCAGTATTTT. Translating it yields CASSTPRGGETDTQYF.

The chain recombines TRBV7-8 with TRBJ2-7, with 11 bases fitting TRBD1. The length of the CDR3 is 15 residues. Unmatched junction bases numbered 3, after V lost 1 base and J lost 4 bases. CDR1 and CDR2 from the germline V gene are SGHVS and FQNEAQ. CDR3 DNA: TGTGCCAGCAGCTTAGGGACAGGGGGCCATTACGAGCAGTACTTC. Its protein product is CASSLGTGGHYEQYF.

This clone showed up many times. Other DNA variants within this sample encode the same CDR3. V is TRBV7-9 and J is TRBJ1-4; D possibly corresponds to TRBD1 (5 bases). The CDR3 covers 14 residues. Germline values: CDR1 SEHNR, CDR2 FQNEAQ (reference sequence). V dropped 2 bases and J dropped 4 bases, with 8 bases sitting between them. The chain's CDR3 is CASSLRQGNEKLFF. Here the CDR3 DNA reads TGTGCCAGCAGCTTACGGCAGGGTAATGAAAAACTGTTTTTT.

This chain connects TRBV6-5 to TRBJ2-7, with TRBD2 matching 11 bases. J lost 3 bases, V lost 6 bases, and 7 bases had no gene match. Germline CDR1 is MNHEY and CDR2 is SVGAGI. The CDR3 is made up of 15 amino acids. This CDR3 reads CASSQTTSGIYEQYF. Here the CDR3 DNA reads TGTGCCAGCAGCCAGACGACTAGCGGGATCTACGAGCAGTACTTC.

This clone was found once. The chain uses TRBV5-1 and TRBJ2-5; 10 bases line up with TRBD1. Trimming cost V 4 bases and J 7 bases; bases outside gene matches: 7. The CDR3 sequence is 14 residues long. Per germline, CDR1 SGHRS and CDR2 YFSETQ. The CDR3 loop is CASSVDRGRGTQYF. CDR3 coding DNA: TGCGCCAGCAGCGTCGACAGGGGGCGGGGGACCCAGTACTTC.

V and J are TRBV7-2 and TRBJ2-5; 9 bases line up with TRBD1. The CDR3 is 15 residues long. V was pared by 4 bases and J by 7 bases, with 10 bases of the junction left unmatched. The germline gives CDR1 SGHTA, CDR2 FQGNSA. The CDR3 region has the DNA TGTGCCAGCAGCTCCCGGACAGGGGATAGGGGGACCCAGTACTTC. It encodes CASSSRTGDRGTQYF.

The V and J genes are TRBV7-2 and TRBJ1-5, with D possibly being TRBD1 (6 bases). V lost 4 bases and J 0 bases, leaving 16 bases between the germline ends. The CDR3 runs to 17 residues. Germline values: CDR1 SGHTA, CDR2 FQGNSA. Written as DNA, the CDR3 is TGTGCCAGCAGCTCTACAGGGTTTTTCGATAGCAATCAGCCCCAGCATTTT. Translating it yields CASSSTGFFDSNQPQHF.

The chain employs TRBV10-3 and TRBJ1-1; weak D call: TRBD1 (5 bases). The CDR3 has 13 residues. Germline CDR1 and CDR2: ENHRY and SYGVKD. V lost 11 bases to trimming and J lost 1 base, with 14 bases between them. CDR3 protein: CAAQSGKNTEAFF. The CDR3, as DNA: TGTGCCGCCCAATCAGGGAAGAACACTGAAGCTTTCTTT.

CDR3 residues: CAWSVRSQETQYF. DNA of the CDR3: TGTGCCTGGAGTGTTCGTAGTCAAGAGACCCAGTACTTC. The chain combines TRBV30 with TRBJ2-5; D not certain. The ends were cut back, 0 bases at V and 2 bases at J, with 7 bases in the middle. Germline CDR1 GTSNPN, CDR2 SVGIG (reference sequence). CDR3 length equals 13 residues.

This clone has a handful of counts. The V and J genes are TRBV6-1 and TRBJ1-4; TRBD1 matches at 7 bases. Germline CDR1 reads MNHNS; CDR2 reads SASEGT. Trimming at V came to 3 bases and at J to 3 bases, leaving 1 base not matched to a gene. The CDR3 totals 14 residues. In DNA, the CDR3 is TGTGCCAGCAGTGAGGGGACAGCTAATGAAAAACTGTTTTTT. Its protein product is CASSEGTANEKLFF.

The rearrangement links TRBV11-2 to TRBJ2-7, with D possibly matching TRBD2 (5 bases). The CDR3 runs to 14 residues. Germline loops: CDR1 SGHAT, CDR2 FQNNGV. The ends were cut back, 5 bases at V and 5 bases at J, with 16 bases in the middle. CDR3 in DNA: TGTGCCAGCAGCCCCCTCCCGGGGATCCACGAGCAGTACTTC. It codes for CASSPLPGIHEQYF.

The rearrangement joins TRBV15 to TRBJ1-1; no reliable D call. Germline V CDR1 and CDR2: LNHNV, YYDKDF (reference sequence). This CDR3 is 13 amino acids long. V dropped 0 bases and J dropped 6 bases, with 8 bases sitting between them. The CDR3 spells CATSRDYSSEAFF. In nucleotides, the CDR3 is TGTGCCACCAGCAGAGACTATTCGTCTGAAGCTTTCTTT.

There are a few counts of this clone. The chain carries TRBV29-1 and TRBJ2-7, with 10 bases that match TRBD1. Germline lookup yields CDR1 SQVTM and CDR2 ANQGSEA. The ends lost 4 bases at V and 5 bases at J; junction bases unmatched: 5. This CDR3 comprises 13 residues. In nucleotides, the CDR3 is TGCAGCGTTGTGGGACAGGGGTTAAACGAGCAGTACTTC. This sequence encodes CSVVGQGLNEQYF.

The sample holds a few counts of this clone. This rearrangement joins TRBV9 to TRBJ1-3; 7 bases are a match to TRBD1. V dropped 4 bases and J dropped 0; count of bases not matched to a gene: 4. CDR1 is SGDLS and CDR2 is YYNGEE in the germline V gene. CDR3 length equals 15 residues. DNA for the CDR3: TGTGCCAGCAGCCCGAGGGACAGCTCTGGAAACACCATATATTTT. Protein product: CASSPRDSSGNTIYF.

The chain is built from TRBV5-4 and TRBJ2-1; possibly TRBD1 for D (5 bases). This CDR3 has 12 amino acids. V lost 4 bases, J lost 7 bases, and 9 bases lay in between. The germline gives CDR1 SGHNT, CDR2 YYREEE (reference sequence). CDR3 sequence (DNA): TGTGCCAGCAGCCGCAGGGAAAATGAGCAGTTCTTC. Amino acids: CASSRRENEQFF.

This clone was picked up a small number of times. The chain links TRBV18 to TRBJ2-3, with 8 nucleotides matching TRBD2. The CDR3 consists of 14 residues. The J segment lost 6 bases and the V segment lost 3 bases, leaving 5 bases of the junction unmatched. Germline V CDR1 and CDR2: KGHSH, LQKENI. DNA of the CDR3: TGTGCCAGCTCACCCACTAGCGGCGGGGATACGCAGTATTTT. Translated, it gives CASSPTSGGDTQYF.

V is TRBV7-2 and J is TRBJ2-1, with 13 bases lining up with TRBD2. Germline trimming cut 5 bases from V and 6 bases from J; bases unmatched to any gene: 4. Per the germline V gene, CDR1 is SGHTA and CDR2 is FQGNSA. CDR3 length: 15 amino acids. CDR3 region: CASSPRLAGGNEQFF. The CDR3 bases are TGTGCCAGCAGCCCACGACTAGCGGGAGGCAATGAGCAGTTCTTC.

This chain uses TRBV29-1 with TRBJ2-7; TRBD2 matches at 7 bases. Looked up from germline, CDR1 is SQVTM and CDR2 is ANQGSEA. With 6 bases clipped from V and 1 base from J, the junction kept 6 bases outside the gene matches. The CDR3 has 13 residues. DNA of the CDR3: TGCAGCGTGGTGGGAGGGCTGTCCTACGAGCAGTACTTC. Residues: CSVVGGLSYEQYF.

The chain employs TRBV5-4 and TRBJ2-5; 7 bases fit TRBD1. The J segment lost 2 bases and the V segment lost 4 bases, leaving 2 bases of the junction unmatched. Looked up from germline, CDR1 is SGHNT and CDR2 is YYREEE (reference sequence). The CDR3 sequence is 13 residues long. The chain's CDR3 is CASSRDRQETQYF. The CDR3 bases are TGTGCCAGCAGCCGGGACAGACAAGAGACCCAGTACTTC.

V and J are TRBV7-8 and TRBJ2-7, with 8 bases lining up with TRBD2. The V gene end was trimmed by 3 bases and the J gene end by 6 bases; junction bases not matched to a gene: 7. The CDR3 contains 14 residues. Germline CDR1 and CDR2: SGHVS and FQNEAQ. DNA of the CDR3: TGTGCCAGCAGCTTGGGCCGGGAGGGCTTCGAGCAGTACTTC. Amino acid sequence: CASSLGREGFEQYF.